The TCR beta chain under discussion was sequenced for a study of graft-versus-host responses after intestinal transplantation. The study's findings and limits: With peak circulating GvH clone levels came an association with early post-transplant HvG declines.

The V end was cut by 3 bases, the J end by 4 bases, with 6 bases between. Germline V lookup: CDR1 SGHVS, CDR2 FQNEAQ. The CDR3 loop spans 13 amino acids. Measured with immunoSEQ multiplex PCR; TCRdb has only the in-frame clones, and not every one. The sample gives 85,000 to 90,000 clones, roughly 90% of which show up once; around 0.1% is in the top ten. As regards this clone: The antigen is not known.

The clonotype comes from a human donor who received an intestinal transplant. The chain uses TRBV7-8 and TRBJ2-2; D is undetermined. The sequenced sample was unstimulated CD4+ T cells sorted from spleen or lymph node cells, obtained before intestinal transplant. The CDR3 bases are TGTGCCAGCAGCTTCGCAGTCACCGGGGAGCTGTTTTTT. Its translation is CASSFAVTGELFF.